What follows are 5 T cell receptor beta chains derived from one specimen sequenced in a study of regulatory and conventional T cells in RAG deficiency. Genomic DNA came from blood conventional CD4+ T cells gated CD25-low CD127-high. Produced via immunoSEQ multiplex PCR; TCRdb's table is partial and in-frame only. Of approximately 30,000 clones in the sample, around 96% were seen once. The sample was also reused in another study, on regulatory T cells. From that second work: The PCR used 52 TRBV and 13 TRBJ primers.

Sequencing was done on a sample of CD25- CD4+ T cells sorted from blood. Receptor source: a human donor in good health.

CDR3 coding DNA: TGTGCCAGAAGAGGACTAGCGGGGGGCCGTTCTAGCACAGATACGCAGTATTTT. It translates to CARRGLAGGRSSTDTQYF. The chain uses TRBV5-3 and TRBJ2-3; 14 nucleotides align to TRBD2. TRBV5-3 has ORF status, its function being uncertain. This CDR3 is 18 amino acids long. Germline trimming cut 5 bases from V and 0 bases from J; bases unmatched to any gene: 8.

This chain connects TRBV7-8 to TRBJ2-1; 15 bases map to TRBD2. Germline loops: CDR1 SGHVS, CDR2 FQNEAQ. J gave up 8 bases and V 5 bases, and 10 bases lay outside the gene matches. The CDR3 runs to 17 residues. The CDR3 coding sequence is TGTGCCAGCAGCAGACCGGGACTAGCGGGAGGTGGGGATGAGCAGTTCTTC. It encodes CASSRPGLAGGGDEQFF.

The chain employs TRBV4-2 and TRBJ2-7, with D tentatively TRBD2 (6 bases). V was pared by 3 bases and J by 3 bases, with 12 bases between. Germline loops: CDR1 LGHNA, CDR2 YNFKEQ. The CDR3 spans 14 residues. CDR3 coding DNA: TGTGCCAGCAGCCAGCGGGACTTAAGCTACGAGCAGTACTTC. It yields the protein CASSQRDLSYEQYF.

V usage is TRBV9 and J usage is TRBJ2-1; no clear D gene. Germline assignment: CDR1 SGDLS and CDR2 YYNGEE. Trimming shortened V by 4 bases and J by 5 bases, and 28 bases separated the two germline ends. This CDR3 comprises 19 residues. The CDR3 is CASSPFYAGTKLIDNEQFF. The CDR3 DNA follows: TGTGCCAGCAGCCCCTTTTACGCAGGTACGAAGTTAATAGACAATGAGCAGTTCTTC.

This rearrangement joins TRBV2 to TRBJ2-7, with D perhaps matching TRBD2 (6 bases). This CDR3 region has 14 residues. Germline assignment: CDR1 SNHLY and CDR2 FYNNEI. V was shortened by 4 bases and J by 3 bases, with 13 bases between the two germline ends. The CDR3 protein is CASSAWTTNYEQYF. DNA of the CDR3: TGTGCCAGCAGTGCCTGGACTACAAACTACGAGCAGTACTTC.